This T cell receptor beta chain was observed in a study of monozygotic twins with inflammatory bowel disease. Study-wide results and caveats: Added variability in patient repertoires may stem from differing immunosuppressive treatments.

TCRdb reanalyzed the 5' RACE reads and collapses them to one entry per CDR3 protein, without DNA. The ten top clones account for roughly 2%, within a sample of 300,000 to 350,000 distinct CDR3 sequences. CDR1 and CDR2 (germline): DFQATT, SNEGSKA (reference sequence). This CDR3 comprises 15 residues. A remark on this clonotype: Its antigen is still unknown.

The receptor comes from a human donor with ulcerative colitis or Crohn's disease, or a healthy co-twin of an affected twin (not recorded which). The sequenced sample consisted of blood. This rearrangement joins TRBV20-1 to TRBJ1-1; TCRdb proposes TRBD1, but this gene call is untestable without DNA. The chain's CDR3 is CSARDPTGGDTEAFF.